What follows describes a single TCR beta chain. These data come from a study of control samples from healthy donors and cancer patients. Some clones are missing from TCRdb's copy, which holds only in-frame ones; the method was immunoSEQ multiplex PCR. Among 85,000 to 90,000 clones listed, around nine tenths were seen once. CDR3 length: 16 amino acids. Germline CDR1 SGHVS, CDR2 FQNEAQ. V was trimmed by 3 bases and J by 0 bases, leaving 14 bases between them. The TCR originated in a man aged 30 to 45 in good health. The sample comprised blood. V and J are TRBV7-8 and TRBJ1-2; possible D gene TRBD1, 6 bases. The CDR3 DNA reads TGTGCCAGCAGCTTCGGACAGCGCCAAACTAACTATGGCTACACCTTC. Its protein product is CASSFGQRQTNYGYTF.